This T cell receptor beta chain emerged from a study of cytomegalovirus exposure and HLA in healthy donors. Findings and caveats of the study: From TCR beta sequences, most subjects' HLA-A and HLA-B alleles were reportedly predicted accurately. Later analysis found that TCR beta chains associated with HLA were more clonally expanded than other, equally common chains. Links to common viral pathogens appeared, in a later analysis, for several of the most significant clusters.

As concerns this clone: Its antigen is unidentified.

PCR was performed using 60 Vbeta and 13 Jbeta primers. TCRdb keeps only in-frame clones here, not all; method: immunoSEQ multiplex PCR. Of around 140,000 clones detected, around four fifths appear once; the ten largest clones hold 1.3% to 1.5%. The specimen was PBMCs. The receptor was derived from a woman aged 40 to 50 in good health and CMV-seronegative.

DNA of the CDR3: TGTGCCATCAGCGCAGGACTAGCGGGGGGACCCAGAAACACAGATACGCAGTATTTT. Translation gives CAISAGLAGGPRNTDTQYF. The gene calls are TRBV10-3 and TRBJ2-3, with 14 bases fitting TRBD2. The CDR3 covers 19 residues. Germline V gives CDR1 ENHRY, CDR2 SYGVKD. Trimming cost V 6 bases and J 2 bases; bases outside gene matches: 13.